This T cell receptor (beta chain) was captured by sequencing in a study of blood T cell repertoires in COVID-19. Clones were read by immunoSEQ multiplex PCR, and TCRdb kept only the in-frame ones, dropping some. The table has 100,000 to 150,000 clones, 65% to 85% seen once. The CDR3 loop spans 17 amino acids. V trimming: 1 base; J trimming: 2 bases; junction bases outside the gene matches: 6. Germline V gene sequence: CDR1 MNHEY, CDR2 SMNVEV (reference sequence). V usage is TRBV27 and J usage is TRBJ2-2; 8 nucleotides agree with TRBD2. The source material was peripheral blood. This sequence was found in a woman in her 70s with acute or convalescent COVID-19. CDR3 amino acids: CASSLFGGGPNTGELFF. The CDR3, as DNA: TGTGCCAGCAGTTTATTCGGCGGGGGGCCTAACACCGGGGAGCTGTTTTTT.